This is a list of T cell receptor beta chains from one sample in a study of T cell repertoires in cytomegalovirus infection. TCRdb re-analysed the reads in MiXCR, keeping a single row per CDR3 protein. This sample has 100,000 to 150,000 distinct CDR3 sequences, with 8.8% found just once. Specimen: PBMCs. Every receptor here comes from a human donor in good health (CMV status not recorded). Some clones in this sample may be carry-over from other donors' samples. CDR3s include the opening cysteine and the closing phenylalanine or tryptophan. Fields, in order: clone size, V gene, D gene, J gene, CDR3 DNA, CDR3 protein. The D gene is left open where the match is weak. Rows may omit the clone size; those that give it use once, few, many or a size class.

>many|TRBV2|.|TRBJ1-2
TGTGCCAGCAGTACTGAGGGGAGATATGGCTACACCTTC
CASSTEGRYGYTF
>many|TRBV28|.|TRBJ2-7
TGTGCCACCCTTGGTCCGGTCTCCTACGAGCAGTACTTC
CATLGPVSYEQYF
>many|TRBV4-1|TRBD1|TRBJ2-7
TGCGCCAGCAGCCGTCTCTGGGACAGCTCCTACGAGCAGTACTTC
CASSRLWDSSYEQYF
>many|TRBV6-6|TRBD1|TRBJ1-5
TGTGCCAGCAGTTACCCGACAGGGGCGGATAGCAATCAGCCCCAGCATTTT
CASSYPTGADSNQPQHF
>many|TRBV28|.|TRBJ1-1
TGTGCCAGCACCGAACAGGGTCTGAACACTGAAGCTTTCTTT
CASTEQGLNTEAFF
>many|TRBV7-2|.|TRBJ1-1
TGTGCCAGCAGCTTGGACAGGAACACTGAAGCTTTCTTT
CASSLDRNTEAFF
>few|TRBV28|.|TRBJ2-7
TGTGCCAGCAGTTTATACAGGGATTACGAGCAGTACTTC
CASSLYRDYEQYF
>many|TRBV7-2|.|TRBJ2-3
TGTGCCAGCAGCTTAGGGCCTCGGGTGGCCACAGATACGCAGTATTTT
CASSLGPRVATDTQYF
>many|TRBV28|.|TRBJ1-1
TGTGCCAGCAGTTTACGCAACATGAACACTGAAGCTTTCTTT
CASSLRNMNTEAFF
>many|TRBV5-5|.|TRBJ2-2
TGTGCCAGCAGCTTGGTATCGAACACCGGGGAGCTGTTTTTT
CASSLVSNTGELFF
>many|TRBV7-8|.|TRBJ2-5
TGTGCCAGCAGCAAGACAGGGAGGGAGACCCAGTACTTC
CASSKTGRETQYF
>many|TRBV2|TRBD1|TRBJ2-5
TGTGCCAGCTCCGGGACAGGGAGTCCGGAGACCCAGTACTTC
CASSGTGSPETQYF
>.|TRBV5-1|TRBD1|TRBJ2-2
TGCGCCAGCAACCGGGACAGTTCGAACACCGGGGAGCTGTTTTTT
CASNRDSSNTGELFF
>.|TRBV7-8|.|TRBJ2-7
TGTGCCAGCAGCTTCGAGACAGGTCCCTACGAGCAGTACTTC
CASSFETGPYEQYF
>.|TRBV5-1|.|TRBJ1-1
TGCGCCAGCAGCTTGGACGGGAGACCGAACACTGAAGCTTTCTTT
CASSLDGRPNTEAFF
>few|TRBV29-1|TRBD1|TRBJ2-7
TGCAGCGTTGCGCAGGGGGTTAATGGGAACGAGCAGTACTTC
CSVAQGVNGNEQYF
>.|TRBV20-1|TRBD2|TRBJ2-2
TGCAGTGCTAGATCCGCTCTCGGGCGGGGGGGTTCGGCCGGGGAGCTGTTTTTT
CSARSALGRGGSAGELFF